The T cell receptor (beta chain) described here comes from a study of T-cell reconstitution after alpha-beta-depleted transplantation in children. Unique molecular identifiers featured in how the TCRbeta library was prepared. TCRdb recomputed calls from the PCR reads with MiXCR, one row per CDR3 protein. The sample has 450,000 to 600,000 distinct CDR3 sequences; approximately 20% are singletons. Germline trimming cut 5 bases from V and 2 bases from J; bases unmatched to any gene: 6. This CDR3 is 16 amino acids long. CDR1 SEHNR and CDR2 FQNEAQ come from the germline V gene (reference sequence). This TCR derives from a human donor who donated a stem cell graft to a child with acute lymphoblastic leukemia. This specimen consisted of PBMCs from the stem cell graft donor, obtained from the stem cell graft. The V call is TRBV7-9, the J call TRBJ1-3; 10 bases align to TRBD1. As DNA, the CDR3 is TGTGCCAGCAGCACCCGGACAGGGGGGCCTGGAAACACCATATATTTT. Protein product: CASSTRTGGPGNTIYF.